This TCR beta chain stems from a study of CD8+CD57+ T cells in acquired aplastic anemia (dated by TCRdb to 2016 to 2019). Regarding the study in general: Extracted DNA from sorted CD4+ and CD8+ cells averaged about 2.9 ug, ranging from about 0.18 to 27.4 ug. CD8+CD57+ expansion was defined as frequency above the mean frequency observed in healthy subjects.

On this clonotype: There is no known antigen for this receptor. Base quality data are lacking; no much larger clone is found one base away.

Study-wide findings and limitations: Twenty-nine CD8+ CDR3 sequences were found in both patients and controls but appeared to be highly expressed in patients and within the immunodominant clones of the patients. Between patients and healthy controls, no significant difference in CD8+ Simpson's diversity was found (P=0.060).

Profiling of TCR beta VDJ combinations and CDR3 sequences used genomic DNA as the template. An Illumina HiSeq 2000 was used for TCR repertoire sequencing. The source study handled its data this way. TRBV/TRBJ rearrangement plots, CDR3 size and DJ length profiles, and Simpson's diversity index were used to evaluate the repertoires. Whichever DNA sequence was most abundant in the deep sequencing data was defined as the immunodominant clone. CDR3 amino acid sequences were checked for sharing across subjects and were also compared against the VDJdb database and published repertoires. TCRdb handled the public reads itself, with Q25 trimming in fastp and clone calling in MiXCR, and kept productive beta chains. One record per CDR3 amino acid sequence lists the most common genes and DNA. TCRdb's processing, not the authors' own work, is the source of the V and J calls. The sample has roughly 500,000 distinct CDR3 sequences on record, 25% to 40% of them singletons. The ten largest clonotypes hold about 0.8% of the sample.

The patients picked for sequencing were ones in whom flow cytometry had shown an expansion of CD8+CD57+ cells. All patients had severe acquired aplastic anemia diagnosed by International Study of Aplastic Anemia and Agranulocytosis and Camitta criteria. At the time blood was sampled, none of the patients had received any therapy. In the study, sorted CD4+ and CD8+ blood T cells from patients with severe aplastic anemia and from healthy subjects underwent deep sequencing of TCR repertoires. In the USA, patient enrollment took place under clinicaltrials.gov protocols 00001620, 01623167, 00001397, 00071045, 00081523 and 00961064. Ficoll-Paque density gradient centrifugation was used to isolate peripheral blood mononuclear cells. Before DNA extraction, CD4+ and CD8+ T cells were sorted by FACS or by magnetic beads. The sample consisted of sorted CD4+, CD8+, or CD8+CD57+ T cells (not recorded which) from PBMCs. This receptor was obtained from a human donor with aplastic anemia.

The CDR3 protein is CASSQWAGGFYEQYF. The DNA sequence is TGTGCCAGCAGCCAATGGGCGGGGGGTTTTTACGAGCAGTACTTC. Here the chain combines TRBV14 and TRBJ2-7; 8 central nucleotides agree with TRBD2. The CDR3 runs 15 residues from the cysteine to the phenylalanine. Just the 45-base CDR3 DNA is kept, in frame starting at base 1. From a lookup of the germline V gene, CDR1 and CDR2 are SGHDN and FVKESK. Trimming removed 2 bases from V and 4 bases from J; the gene matches leave 7 bases unexplained. This CDR3, with the reference TRBV14 and TRBJ2-7 proteins standing in past its ends, gives the full variable domain EAGVTQFPSHSVIEKGQTVTLRCDPISGHDNLYWYRRVMGKEIKFLLHFVKESKQDESGMPNNRFLAERTGGTYSTLKVQPAELEDSGVYFCASSQWAGGFYEQYFGPGTRLTVT.